The 18 T cell receptor beta chains listed next were all sequenced from one sample in a study of blood T cell repertoires in COVID-19. The protocol was immunoSEQ multiplex PCR, while the TCRdb copy is restricted to in-frame clones and leaves out a portion. The profile covers 55,000 to 65,000 clones, with roughly 91% appearing a single time and approximately 8.1% taken by the ten largest. Sequencing was performed on peripheral blood. The receptors here all came from a human donor in a cohort sampled during active COVID-19.

V usage is TRBV19 and J usage is TRBJ2-7; 11 positions agree with TRBD2. Germline V CDR1 and CDR2: LNHDA, SQIVND (reference sequence). The CDR3 spans 16 residues. With 9 bases clipped from V and 4 bases from J, the junction kept 14 bases outside the gene matches. The CDR3 reads CASSAGASGGLYEQYF. The CDR3 bases are TGTGCCAGCTCCGCTGGGGCTAGCGGGGGGTTGTACGAGCAGTACTTC. Full variable domain (outside the CDR3, taken from reference TRBV19 and TRBJ2-7): DGGITQSPKYLFRKEGQNVTLSCEQNLNHDAMYWYRQDPGQGLRLIYYSQIVNDFQKGDIAEGYSVSREKKESFPLTVTSAQKNPTAFYLCASSAGASGGLYEQYFGPGTRLTVT.

This rearrangement joins TRBV19 to TRBJ2-6; unclear D gene. Germline assignment: CDR1 LNHDA and CDR2 SQIVND (reference sequence). Trimming stripped 4 bases from V and 2 bases from J, with 6 bases between. This CDR3 is 14 amino acids long. CDR3 sequence: CASSTQAGANVLTF. The DNA for the CDR3 is TGTGCCAGTAGTACGCAGGCTGGGGCCAACGTCCTGACTTTC.

This chain uses TRBV5-1 with TRBJ2-3; 14 bases are a match to TRBD2. The ends lost 4 bases at V and 2 bases at J; junction bases unmatched: 6. The CDR3 consists of 17 residues. Germline CDR1 and CDR2: SGHRS and YFSETQ. As DNA, the CDR3 is TGCGCCAGCAGCACGGGACTAGCGGGGGCCAACACAGATACGCAGTATTTT. This encodes CASSTGLAGANTDTQYF.

The chain carries TRBV4-3 and TRBJ2-2, with TRBD1 as a possible D gene (6 bases). CDR3 length: 14 amino acids. The germline V gene has CDR1 LGHNA and CDR2 YSLEER. Trimming took off 4 bases at V and 2 bases at J, with 8 bases between the two ends. This CDR3 reads CASSRGHNTGELFF. Written as DNA, the CDR3 is TGCGCCAGCAGCCGGGGACACAACACCGGGGAGCTGTTTTTT.

By share, this clone counts as medium-sized. The chain couples TRBV27 to TRBJ2-3; the match to TRBD2 covers 9 bases. The V segment lost 2 bases and the J segment 2 bases; nucleotides outside the gene matches: 2. The CDR3 has 15 residues. Per germline, CDR1 MNHEY and CDR2 SMNVEV (reference sequence). The CDR3 nucleotides read TGTGCCAGCAGTTTACTAGCGGGACCCACAGATACGCAGTATTTT. It encodes CASSLLAGPTDTQYF.

The chain is built from TRBV18 and TRBJ1-5; 9 bases agree with TRBD1. The V gene's germline CDR1 is KGHSH and CDR2 LQKENI. The CDR3 is 15 residues long. V was pared by 4 bases and J by 2 bases, with 3 bases of the junction left unmatched. CDR3 sequence reads: CASSLGQGGNQPQHF. CDR3 sequence (DNA): TGTGCCAGCTCACTGGGACAGGGCGGCAATCAGCCCCAGCATTTT. The full variable domain, in which reference TRBV18 and TRBJ1-5 provide the parts outside the CDR3, is NAGVMQNPRHLVRRRGQEARLRCSPMKGHSHVYWYRQLPEEGLKFMVYLQKENIIDESGMPKERFSAEFPKEGPSILRIQQVVRGDSAAYFCASSLGQGGNQPQHFGDGTRLSIL.

The chain is built from TRBV27 and TRBJ2-2, with TRBD2 matching 15 bases. Germline V gene lookup returns CDR1 MNHEY and CDR2 SMNVEV (reference sequence). Trimming at V came to 5 bases and at J to 5 bases, leaving 6 bases not matched to a gene. The CDR3 sequence is 17 residues long. CDR3 sequence: CASSLGLAGGPTGELFF. Written as DNA, the CDR3 is TGTGCCAGCAGTCTGGGACTAGCGGGGGGCCCTACCGGGGAGCTGTTTTTT.

The genes are TRBV21-1 and TRBJ2-1; TRBD2, as called in the table, went unchecked against the DNA. TRBV21-1 is marked as a pseudogene. This CDR3 has 16 residues. The CDR3 bases are TGTGCCAGCAGCTTTAGTCGAGGTCGGATCTACAATGAGCAGTTCTTC. Translated, it gives CASSFSRGRIYNEQFF.

This clone was seen only once. The chain carries TRBV4-1 and TRBJ1-4; D perhaps matches TRBD1 (6 bases). Trimming removed 2 bases from V and 2 bases from J, with 12 bases in between. From germline, CDR1 is MGHRA and CDR2 YSYEKL. This CDR3 has 16 amino acids. This chain's CDR3 is CASSQWGGATNEKLFF. The DNA of the CDR3 is TGCGCCAGCAGCCAATGGGGGGGGGCCACTAATGAAAAACTGTTTTTT.

Here the CDR3 reads CASSFLAGGTYEQYF. CDR3 bases: TGCGCCAGCAGCTTTCTAGCGGGAGGAACCTACGAGCAGTACTTC. This chain connects TRBV5-1 to TRBJ2-7, with 11 bases matching TRBD2. V lost 2 bases and J lost 2; bases outside the gene matches: 3. Germline CDR1 SGHRS, CDR2 YFSETQ. This CDR3 is built from 15 residues.

This chain joins TRBV18 and TRBJ1-4, with D possibly TRBD1 on 5 matching bases. The germline V gene has CDR1 KGHSH and CDR2 LQKENI. V was clipped by 2 bases and J by 8 bases, with 9 bases between them. The CDR3 length is 13 residues. DNA of the CDR3: TGTGCCAGCTCACCAGGGGGGGACGAAAAACTGTTTTTT. Its protein product is CASSPGGDEKLFF.

The V gene is TRBV11-3, the J gene TRBJ2-1; TRBD2 agrees at 9 bases. Germline values: CDR1 SGHNT, CDR2 YENEEA. The CDR3 consists of 14 residues. V gave up 2 bases and J gave up 8 bases; unmatched junction bases: 4. The CDR3: CASSLYSGSDEQFF. CDR3 nucleotides: TGTGCCAGCAGCTTATATAGCGGGAGCGATGAGCAGTTCTTC.

The V gene is TRBV7-9, the J gene TRBJ1-2, with D uncertain. The CDR3 consists of 11 residues. Germline-derived CDR1 and CDR2 are SEHNR and FQNEAQ (reference sequence). The germline V and J ends were trimmed by 6 bases and 7 bases, with 9 bases remaining between them. CDR3 loop: CASSEASGYTF. The DNA of the CDR3 is TGTGCCAGCAGTGAGGCGAGTGGCTACACCTTC.

This chain links TRBV3-1 (or the pseudogene TRBV3-2) with TRBJ2-1, with 10 nucleotides matching TRBD2. V was pared by 3 bases and J by 0 bases, with 11 bases of the junction left unmatched. This CDR3 has 19 amino acids. CDR1 is LGHDT, CDR2 YNNKEL, per germline (reference sequence). CDR3 residues: CASSHRTSGVTSSYNEQFF. In nucleotides, the CDR3 is TGTGCCAGCAGCCACCGCACTAGCGGGGTAACTAGCTCCTACAATGAGCAGTTCTTC.

This clone occurred once. The chain's CDR3 is CSSGTSLNTQYF. The CDR3 DNA sequence: TGCAGCTCTGGGACAAGTTTAAATACGCAGTATTTT. The V gene is TRBV29-1, the J gene TRBJ2-3, with D perhaps matching TRBD1 (6 bases). V dropped 8 bases and J dropped 7 bases, with 16 bases sitting between them. The CDR3 totals 12 residues. Germline values: CDR1 SQVTM, CDR2 ANQGSEA.

This clone was detected only once. The chain combines TRBV30 with TRBJ1-2; D is ambiguous. The V gene lost 1 base and the J gene lost 4 bases, with 10 bases spanning the gap. The CDR3 extends over 13 amino acids. Per germline, CDR1 GTSNPN and CDR2 SVGIG (reference sequence). The DNA of the CDR3 is TGTGCCTGGAGTGCCGCTCGGGTCTATGGCTACACCTTC. Translation: CAWSAARVYGYTF.

DNA of the CDR3: TGTGCCAGCAGCACAAGAGGGAAAAATTCACCCCTCCACTTT. As protein: CASSTRGKNSPLHF. This chain joins TRBV7-2 and TRBJ1-6; D is uncertain. The CDR3 length is 14 residues. Per the germline V gene, CDR1 is SGHTA and CDR2 is FQGNSA. Trimming stripped 5 bases from V and 7 bases from J, with 12 bases between.

The table lists this clone with a few counts. This chain joins TRBV4-3 and TRBJ1-1; no reliable D call. The germline V and J ends were trimmed by 0 bases and 0 bases, with 11 bases remaining between them. The CDR3 runs 16 residues. Germline values: CDR1 LGHNA, CDR2 YSLEER. DNA of the CDR3: TGCGCCAGCAGCCAAGAAAGGAGTATTATGAACACTGAAGCTTTCTTT. Translated, it gives CASSQERSIMNTEAFF.